The clone carrying this T cell receptor beta chain is large (0.1 to 1%) in the sample. What it recognizes is unknown. Using its own MiXCR run on the reads, TCRdb lists one record per CDR3 protein. The sample includes 2,500 to 3,500 distinct CDR3 sequences, 25% to 30% of them seen just once. This record comes from a study of lung T cells in sarcoidosis with Löfgren's syndrome. General study results and limits: Multiple Löfgren's syndrome patients reportedly shared TRAV12-1 and TRBV2 CDR3 motifs, suggesting public CD4+ TCRs. These T cells possibly recognize a putative, unidentified sarcoidosis-associated antigen.

Trimming cost V 2 bases and J 1 base, with 3 bases left between them. This CDR3 contains 13 residues. CDR1 is SGHVS and CDR2 is FNYEAQ in the germline V gene. The chain is built from TRBV7-6 and TRBJ1-5; D uncertain. The TCR sequence derives from a human donor with sarcoidosis (Löfgren's syndrome or another form), or a control subject (not recorded which). The sequencing sample was made of CD4+ T cells from bronchoalveolar lavage. The CDR3 is CASSLMSNQPQHF. CDR3 nucleotides: TGTGCCAGCAGCTTAATGAGCAATCAGCCCCAGCATTTT.